This is a list of T cell receptor beta chains from one sample in a study of blood T cell repertoires in COVID-19. Here immunoSEQ multiplex PCR was the method, and the copy in TCRdb shows in-frame clones only, minus some. The sample carries about 70,000 clones, 87% recorded once. The sequencing sample was made of peripheral blood. These receptors were collected from a woman aged 18-29 years with acute or convalescent COVID-19. Each CDR3 is given with its conserved first and last residue. Fields, in order: clone size, J gene, V gene, CDR3 length, CDR3 protein. Clone size is shown for a subset of rows, as once, few, many or a class of expanded clone.

clone size: .
J gene: TRBJ2-5
V gene: TRBV28
CDR3 length: 15
CDR3 protein: CASTSTGGLGETQYF

clone size: .
J gene: TRBJ1-2
V gene: TRBV28
CDR3 length: 16
CDR3 protein: CASTSGTGLMSGGYTF

clone size: once
J gene: TRBJ2-5
V gene: TRBV14
CDR3 length: 17
CDR3 protein: CASSPSTDRGYLETQYF

clone size: .
J gene: TRBJ2-3
V gene: TRBV5-1
CDR3 length: 17
CDR3 protein: CASSTGLAGGYTDTQYF

clone size: few
J gene: TRBJ2-5
V gene: TRBV3-1/TRBV3-2
CDR3 length: 18
CDR3 protein: CASSQGFRTAFIQETQYF

clone size: .
J gene: TRBJ2-1
V gene: TRBV2
CDR3 length: 14
CDR3 protein: CARSPGLAPDEQFF

clone size: .
J gene: TRBJ2-2
V gene: TRBV19
CDR3 length: 17
CDR3 protein: CASSIVPPAGRTGELFF

clone size: .
J gene: TRBJ1-2
V gene: TRBV10-2
CDR3 length: 16
CDR3 protein: CASSDTSAGGLYGYTF

clone size: .
J gene: TRBJ1-2
V gene: TRBV5-1
CDR3 length: 15
CDR3 protein: CASSLDLGQRYGYTF

clone size: once
J gene: TRBJ2-3
V gene: TRBV2
CDR3 length: 16
CDR3 protein: CASRPTQGAPTDTQYF

clone size: .
J gene: TRBJ2-5
V gene: TRBV19
CDR3 length: 16
CDR3 protein: CASSSGLAAFQETQYF

clone size: .
J gene: TRBJ2-1
V gene: TRBV7-2
CDR3 length: 15
CDR3 protein: CASSLAGLASYEQFF

clone size: once
J gene: TRBJ2-5
V gene: TRBV29-1
CDR3 length: 11
CDR3 protein: CSGDIQETQYF

clone size: .
J gene: TRBJ1-2
V gene: TRBV11-2
CDR3 length: 13
CDR3 protein: CASSGGQGIGYTF

clone size: .
J gene: TRBJ2-3
V gene: TRBV7-9
CDR3 length: 15
CDR3 protein: CASSLTSGGPDTQYF

clone size: .
J gene: TRBJ1-1
V gene: TRBV7-2
CDR3 length: 14
CDR3 protein: CASSSYAGTEQAFF

clone size: once
J gene: TRBJ2-3
V gene: TRBV28
CDR3 length: 14
CDR3 protein: CASIPSGETDTQYF

clone size: .
J gene: TRBJ2-1
V gene: TRBV7-2
CDR3 length: 16
CDR3 protein: CASSLVVAGPYNEQFF

clone size: .
J gene: TRBJ1-6
V gene: TRBV19
CDR3 length: 12
CDR3 protein: CASSPNNSPLHF

clone size: .
J gene: TRBJ1-2
V gene: TRBV19
CDR3 length: 16
CDR3 protein: CASSRAGTSSNYGYTF

clone size: .
J gene: TRBJ2-7
V gene: TRBV28
CDR3 length: 20
CDR3 protein: CATTGTGDTLAGGSSYEQYF

clone size: .
J gene: TRBJ2-1
V gene: TRBV7-9
CDR3 length: 16
CDR3 protein: CASSLGAGGIGNEQFF

clone size: .
J gene: TRBJ2-1
V gene: TRBV18
CDR3 length: 14
CDR3 protein: CASSLNRDYNEQFF

clone size: .
J gene: TRBJ1-1
V gene: TRBV7-9
CDR3 length: 14
CDR3 protein: CASSLVDRDAEAFF

clone size: .
J gene: TRBJ2-3
V gene: TRBV10-3
CDR3 length: 16
CDR3 protein: CAISGTGTGGTDTQYF

clone size: .
J gene: TRBJ2-5
V gene: TRBV28
CDR3 length: 13
CDR3 protein: CASSAPPWETQYF

clone size: .
J gene: TRBJ2-7
V gene: TRBV5-6
CDR3 length: 14
CDR3 protein: CASSWGDRDYEQYF

clone size: .
J gene: TRBJ1-2
V gene: TRBV7-6
CDR3 length: 15
CDR3 protein: CASSSSPTGNYGYTF

clone size: .
J gene: TRBJ2-1
V gene: TRBV10-1
CDR3 length: 14
CDR3 protein: CASKDKSSYNEQFF

clone size: .
J gene: TRBJ1-1
V gene: TRBV5-6
CDR3 length: 16
CDR3 protein: CASSRYDRELGTEAFF

clone size: .
J gene: TRBJ2-1
V gene: TRBV29-1
CDR3 length: 13
CDR3 protein: CSETRQGYNEQFF

clone size: .
J gene: TRBJ2-3
V gene: TRBV2
CDR3 length: 14
CDR3 protein: CASTGTGGTDTQYF

clone size: .
J gene: TRBJ2-1
V gene: TRBV2
CDR3 length: 17
CDR3 protein: CASSEVLDRDRGNEQFF

clone size: .
J gene: TRBJ1-1
V gene: TRBV29-1
CDR3 length: 14
CDR3 protein: CSVVRDLSNTEAFF

clone size: .
J gene: TRBJ2-5
V gene: TRBV10-3
CDR3 length: 12
CDR3 protein: CATQGGQETQYF

clone size: .
J gene: TRBJ1-4
V gene: TRBV11-2
CDR3 length: 13
CDR3 protein: CASSSQPDEKLFF

clone size: .
J gene: TRBJ1-6
V gene: TRBV28
CDR3 length: 19
CDR3 protein: CASSLSPLVGQGLNSPLHF

clone size: .
J gene: TRBJ2-5
V gene: TRBV29-1
CDR3 length: 13
CDR3 protein: CSVAGLDGETQYF

clone size: once
J gene: TRBJ1-4
V gene: TRBV19
CDR3 length: 14
CDR3 protein: CASSIGGRDEKLFF

clone size: .
J gene: TRBJ1-5
V gene: TRBV12-3/TRBV12-4
CDR3 length: 13
CDR3 protein: CASSQGAGQPQHF

clone size: once
J gene: TRBJ2-7
V gene: TRBV6-1
CDR3 length: 16
CDR3 protein: CASSEWERGVPYEQYF

clone size: .
J gene: TRBJ2-3
V gene: TRBV7-6
CDR3 length: 16
CDR3 protein: CASSLVGGLSTDTQYF

clone size: .
J gene: TRBJ1-3
V gene: TRBV28
CDR3 length: 15
CDR3 protein: CASSGAPGGGNTIYF

clone size: few
J gene: TRBJ1-4
V gene: TRBV9
CDR3 length: 16
CDR3 protein: CASSYTIGTGYEKLFF

clone size: .
J gene: TRBJ1-1
V gene: TRBV5-1
CDR3 length: 14
CDR3 protein: CASSLDRSPTEAFF

clone size: .
J gene: TRBJ1-6
V gene: TRBV5-6
CDR3 length: 16
CDR3 protein: CASSLFGDRVRSPLHF

clone size: .
J gene: TRBJ2-5
V gene: TRBV30
CDR3 length: 15
CDR3 protein: CAWSQPAGIRKTQYF

clone size: .
J gene: TRBJ1-2
V gene: TRBV19
CDR3 length: 14
CDR3 protein: CASRKGSTNYGYTF

clone size: .
J gene: TRBJ1-1
V gene: TRBV30
CDR3 length: 11
CDR3 protein: CAWSEGVGAFF

clone size: once
J gene: TRBJ2-1
V gene: TRBV13
CDR3 length: 15
CDR3 protein: CASSPGLLSYNEQFF

clone size: .
J gene: TRBJ2-7
V gene: TRBV29-1
CDR3 length: 11
CDR3 protein: CSGGTTWEQYF

clone size: once
J gene: TRBJ2-3
V gene: TRBV28
CDR3 length: 14
CDR3 protein: CASSFVAGTDTQYF

clone size: .
J gene: TRBJ1-1
V gene: TRBV6-2/TRBV6-3
CDR3 length: 13
CDR3 protein: CASSYRRTAEAFF

clone size: .
J gene: TRBJ2-2
V gene: TRBV6-5
CDR3 length: 16
CDR3 protein: CASSYSVWSTTGELFF

clone size: .
J gene: TRBJ1-1
V gene: TRBV2
CDR3 length: 15
CDR3 protein: CASIPNPGSNTEAFF